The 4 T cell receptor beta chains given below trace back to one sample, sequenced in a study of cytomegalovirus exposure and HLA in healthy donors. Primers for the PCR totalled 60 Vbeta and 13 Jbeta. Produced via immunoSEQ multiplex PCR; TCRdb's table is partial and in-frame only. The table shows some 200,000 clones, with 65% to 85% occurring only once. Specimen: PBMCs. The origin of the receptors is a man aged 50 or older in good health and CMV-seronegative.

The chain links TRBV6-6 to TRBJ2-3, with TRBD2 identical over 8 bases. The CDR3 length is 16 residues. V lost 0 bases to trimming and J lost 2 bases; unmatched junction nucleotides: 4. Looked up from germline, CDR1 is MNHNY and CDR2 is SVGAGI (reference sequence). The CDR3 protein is CASSYSKGLATDTQYF. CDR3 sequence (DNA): TGTGCCAGCAGTTACTCGAAAGGACTAGCCACAGATACGCAGTATTTT.

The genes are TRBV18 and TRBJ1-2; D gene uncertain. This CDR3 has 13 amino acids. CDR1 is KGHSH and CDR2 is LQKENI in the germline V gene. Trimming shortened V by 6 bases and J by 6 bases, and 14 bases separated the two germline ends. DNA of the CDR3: TGTGCCAGCTCCCAATCTCGAGAGGATGGCTACACCTTC. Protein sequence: CASSQSREDGYTF.

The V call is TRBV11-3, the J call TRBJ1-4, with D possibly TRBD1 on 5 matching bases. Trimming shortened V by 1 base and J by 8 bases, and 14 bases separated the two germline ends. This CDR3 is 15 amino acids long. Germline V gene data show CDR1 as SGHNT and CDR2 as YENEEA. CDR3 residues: CASSLAAGPNEKLFF. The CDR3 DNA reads TGTGCCAGCAGCTTAGCGGCGGGACCCAACGAAAAACTGTTTTTT.

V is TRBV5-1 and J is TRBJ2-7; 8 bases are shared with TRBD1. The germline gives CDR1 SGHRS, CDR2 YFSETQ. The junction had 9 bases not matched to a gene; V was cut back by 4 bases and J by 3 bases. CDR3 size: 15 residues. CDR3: CASSPRTGSYYEQYF. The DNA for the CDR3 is TGCGCCAGCAGCCCCCGGACAGGGTCCTACTACGAGCAGTACTTC.